These 19 T cell receptor beta chains were sequenced from one sample in a study of blood T cell repertoires in COVID-19. This table comes from immunoSEQ multiplex PCR, and its TCRdb copy is limited to in-frame clones, with some not included. The sample lists around 100,000 clones, 75% to 90% occurring once. Sequenced input: peripheral blood. Source of these receptors: an elderly man with acute or convalescent COVID-19.

This chain joins TRBV30 and TRBJ2-2; D not resolved. From germline, CDR1 is GTSNPN and CDR2 SVGIG (reference sequence). This CDR3 has 13 amino acids. Trimming left V 2 bases short and J 6 bases short, with 10 bases between. The CDR3 bases are TGTGCCTGGAGTCCCCGAAGAGCCGGGGAGCTGTTTTTT. Protein sequence: CAWSPRRAGELFF. Full variable domain (outside the CDR3, taken from reference TRBV30 and TRBJ2-2): SQTIHQWPATLVQPVGSPLSLECTVEGTSNPNLYWYRQAAGRGLQLLFYSVGIGQISSEVPQNLSASRPQDRQFILSSKKLLLSDSGFYLCAWSPRRAGELFFGEGSRLTVL.

V is TRBV2 and J is TRBJ2-5; the match to TRBD2 covers 10 bases. This CDR3 is built from 14 residues. The V gene end was trimmed by 6 bases and the J gene end by 5 bases; junction bases not matched to a gene: 6. CDR1 and CDR2 from the germline V gene are SNHLY and FYNNEI. CDR3 loop: CASSLAGDRETQYF. DNA of the CDR3: TGTGCCAGCAGCCTAGCGGGAGATAGGGAGACCCAGTACTTC.

This chain uses TRBV5-1 with TRBJ1-6, with a possible D match to TRBD1 (6 bases). CDR1 and CDR2 (germline): SGHRS, YFSETQ. The CDR3 is made up of 15 amino acids. V gave up 0 bases and J gave up 6 bases, with 10 bases separating them. The CDR3 DNA follows: TGCGCCAGCAGCTTGGCCCTGGACAGTAATTCACCCCTCCACTTT. Protein sequence: CASSLALDSNSPLHF.

The V and J genes are TRBV6-4 and TRBJ2-1; 9 bases align to TRBD2. J lost 4 bases, V lost 0 bases, and 1 base had no gene match. The germline CDR1 and CDR2 sequences are MRHNA and SNTAGT. This CDR3 spans 15 amino acids. The CDR3, as DNA: TGTGCCAGCAGTGACTCAACTAGCGGGTACAATGAGCAGTTCTTC. Protein sequence: CASSDSTSGYNEQFF.

This sequence joins TRBV29-1 and TRBJ2-1; 14 bases are shared with TRBD2. Unmatched junction bases numbered 2, after V lost 5 bases and J lost 5 bases. The CDR3 contains 14 residues. Germline CDR1 reads SQVTM; CDR2 reads ANQGSEA. CDR3 sequence reads: CSVQTSGRDNEQFF. In nucleotides, the CDR3 is TGCAGCGTTCAGACTAGCGGGAGGGACAATGAGCAGTTCTTC.

The chain recombines TRBV11-2 with TRBJ2-5; 9 bases agree with TRBD2. Germline lookup yields CDR1 SGHAT and CDR2 FQNNGV. The CDR3 totals 15 residues. The ends lost 5 bases at V and 2 bases at J; junction bases unmatched: 6. The CDR3 DNA reads as TGTGCCAGCAGCCCGCGGACTAGCGCACAAGAGACCCAGTACTTC. Translation: CASSPRTSAQETQYF.

V and J are TRBV6-1 and TRBJ2-1; 7 nucleotides align to TRBD1. J was trimmed by 6 bases and V by 4 bases; bases with no gene match: 12. CDR1 is MNHNS, CDR2 SASEGT, per germline. The CDR3 length is 16 residues. In DNA form, the CDR3 reads TGTGCCAGCAGTGGATACAAGACAGGGTCTCGCAATGAGCAGTTCTTC. It is translated as CASSGYKTGSRNEQFF.

The chain employs TRBV28 and TRBJ1-3; tentatively, D is TRBD1 (6 bases). The CDR3 runs to 16 residues. Trimming removed 1 base from V and 0 bases from J, with 10 bases in between. CDR1 MDHEN and CDR2 SYDVKM come from the germline V gene. CDR3 DNA: TGTGCCAGCAGTTTATCAGGGGCCCGCTCTGGAAACACCATATATTTT. As protein: CASSLSGARSGNTIYF.

J is TRBJ2-1 and V is TRBV7-9; D gene uncertain. Germline V CDR1 and CDR2: SEHNR, FQNEAQ (reference sequence). Trimming removed 3 bases at V and 6 bases at J, with 6 bases between. There are 12 residues in the CDR3. CDR3 residues: CASSFLANEQFF. CDR3 nucleotide sequence: TGTGCCAGCAGCTTCTTGGCCAATGAGCAGTTCTTC.

A few counts support this clone. The chain joins TRBV19 to TRBJ1-3; D call uncertain. Germline CDR1 and CDR2: LNHDA and SQIVND (reference sequence). V lost 5 bases and J lost 8, with 10 bases in between. There are 12 residues in the CDR3. In DNA form, the CDR3 reads TGTGCCAGTAGTGCCTTGGGAGACACCATATATTTT. It specifies CASSALGDTIYF.

The chain links TRBV2 to TRBJ2-3; TRBD1 aligns across 10 bases. The CDR3 covers 15 residues. Germline V lookup: CDR1 SNHLY, CDR2 FYNNEI. V was clipped by 4 bases and J by 2 bases; unmatched bases: 3. The DNA of the CDR3 is TGTGCCAGCAGTGGGACAGGGGGGGCCACAGATACGCAGTATTTT. Translating gives CASSGTGGATDTQYF.

The V and J genes are TRBV19 and TRBJ2-1, with 14 bases lining up with TRBD2. Germline CDR1 reads LNHDA; CDR2 reads SQIVND (reference sequence). The CDR3 consists of 15 residues. The junction had 2 bases not matched to a gene; V was cut back by 4 bases and J by 6 bases. The CDR3 reads CASSTGTSGSNEQFF. The CDR3 DNA follows: TGTGCCAGTAGTACGGGGACTAGCGGGAGCAATGAGCAGTTCTTC.

This sequence joins TRBV5-1 and TRBJ1-3; 8 positions agree with TRBD1. Trimming removed 4 bases from V and 2 bases from J; junction bases left unmatched: 5. Per germline, CDR1 SGHRS and CDR2 YFSETQ. The CDR3 is 15 amino acids. The CDR3 spells CASSPGGPTGNTIYF. CDR3 coding DNA: TGCGCCAGCAGCCCAGGGGGCCCCACTGGAAACACCATATATTTT.

This clone was counted a single time. In nucleotides, the CDR3 is TGTGCCAGCAGCCCCTCGGGACTAGGTTTTTTTGAGCAGTTCTTC. This translates into CASSPSGLGFFEQFF. The V gene is TRBV11-2, the J gene TRBJ2-1; 8 nucleotides align to TRBD2. The V gene end was trimmed by 5 bases and the J gene end by 9 bases; junction bases not matched to a gene: 12. This CDR3 is 15 amino acids long. CDR1 SGHAT and CDR2 FQNNGV come from the germline V gene.

There are a few counts of this clone. The chain joins TRBV4-3 to TRBJ2-2; D is unclear. V was pared by 0 bases and J by 13 bases, with 18 bases between. The germline V gene has CDR1 LGHNA and CDR2 YSLEER. This CDR3 is 15 amino acids long. The CDR3 DNA is TGCGCCAGCAGCCAAGATCTACAGCCGCTGGCGTGGCTGTTTTTT. Residues: CASSQDLQPLAWLFF.

The chain combines TRBV6-6 with TRBJ2-5; D is unresolved. Trimming pared 0 bases from V and 4 bases from J, leaving 3 bases between. The CDR3 loop spans 12 amino acids. Per germline, CDR1 MNHNY and CDR2 SVGAGI (reference sequence). The CDR3 bases are TGTGCCAGCAGTTACTCGAGAGAGACCCAGTACTTC. Translating it yields CASSYSRETQYF.

This sequence joins TRBV15 and TRBJ2-1; a possible D gene is TRBD2 (6 bases). Between the trimmed V and J ends, which lost 0 bases and 0 bases, there was a span of 12 bases. The CDR3 runs to 17 residues. Germline-derived CDR1 and CDR2 are LNHNV and YYDKDF (reference sequence). The CDR3 sequence: CATSRDPRERSYNEQFF. The DNA for the CDR3 is TGTGCCACCAGCAGAGATCCCCGGGAGCGCTCCTACAATGAGCAGTTCTTC.

This clone was observed a single time. This chain links TRBV11-2 with TRBJ2-1, with TRBD2 matching over 11 bases. CDR1 and CDR2 (germline): SGHAT, FQNNGV. The V gene end was trimmed by 6 bases and the J gene end by 0 bases; junction bases not matched to a gene: 4. The CDR3 runs to 16 residues. The chain's CDR3 is CASRRGLAASYNEQFF. The DNA for the CDR3 is TGTGCCAGCAGGCGGGGACTAGCGGCCTCCTACAATGAGCAGTTCTTC. Combining the CDR3 with reference TRBV11-2 and TRBJ2-1 gives the whole variable domain EAGVAQSPRYKIIEKRQSVAFWCNPISGHATLYWYQQILGQGPKLLIQFQNNGVVDDSQLPKDRFSAERLKGVDSTLKIQPAKLEDSAVYLCASRRGLAASYNEQFFGPGTRLTVL.

V gene TRBV19 combines with J gene TRBJ2-2, with TRBD1 matching over 11 bases. V gave up 3 bases and J gave up 6 bases; unmatched junction bases: 6. Looked up from germline, CDR1 is LNHDA and CDR2 is SQIVND (reference sequence). This CDR3 has 16 residues. The CDR3 region has the DNA TGTGCCAGTAGTATCCGGGGACAGGGGGTCGCCGGGGAGCTGTTTTTT. Its translation: CASSIRGQGVAGELFF.